This TCR beta chain was sequenced in a study of T cell changes during pregnancy in multiple sclerosis (dated by TCRdb to between 2018 and 2020). With respect to the entire study: The study looked at changes in the T cell repertoire across pregnancy in women with multiple sclerosis.

In the case of this clone: Its binding antigen is unknown. No base quality values were provided; no much bigger clone lies one nucleotide off.

The library relied on the immunoSEQ multiplex PCR assay. TCRdb holds this immuneACCESS table with in-frame rearrangements only. Some clones are missing; in checked studies, unresolved V genes explain under half, and the rest has no known cause. The sample table shows some 47,000 clones, and about 90% are seen once. The ten most abundant clones make up under 2% of the sample. From cysteine to phenylalanine, the CDR3 is 14 amino acids long. This entry keeps only the CDR3 DNA: 42 bases, framed from base 1. Trimming accounts for 4 bases at V and 7 bases at J, while the number of junction bases matched to no gene is 4. The CDR1 and CDR2 encoded by the germline V gene (reference sequence) are SEHNR and FQNEAQ.

This sequence uses TRBV7-9 and TRBJ1-6; TRBD1 agrees with 7 junctional bases. The source was peripheral blood, collected in the first trimester of pregnancy. This clonotype was obtained from a female donor with multiple sclerosis, enrolled in a pregnancy study. CDR3 protein: CASSSDRRNSPLHF. The DNA is as follows: TGTGCCAGCAGCTCGGACAGGCGAAATTCACCCCTCCACTTT.